This TCR beta chain stems from a study of T cells in Graves' hyperthyroidism and ophthalmopathy. General observations from the study: The majority of expanded thyroid clonotypes above 0.001 also appeared in blood. Median prediction lead before ophthalmopathy onset was around seven months with the model.

The sample holds many counts of this clonotype. The antigen is not known. The CDR3 regions of TCR beta were amplified from RNA transcripts. The HTBI primer set drove a first-round RT-PCR of the TCR CDR3. TCRdb recomputed calls from the multiplex PCR reads with MiXCR, one row per CDR3 protein. This table has some 580,000 distinct CDR3 sequences, 16% appearing once. Lactation, pregnancy, other autoimmune disease or uncontrolled infection excluded patients. Sequencing used blood. The sequence was obtained from a woman aged 40 to 49 with Graves' ophthalmopathy.

The CDR3: CSVEVRERGGELFF. CDR3 coding DNA: TGCAGCGTTGAAGTGCGGGAGCGGGGCGGGGAGCTGTTTTTT. The rearrangement links TRBV29-1 to TRBJ2-2; TRBD2 matches at 7 bases. CDR1 and CDR2 from the germline V gene are SQVTM and ANQGSEA. The CDR3 contains 14 residues. Trimming removed 1 base from V and 7 bases from J; junction bases left unmatched: 6.